The T cell receptor beta chain described here comes from a study of T cell responses to AZD1222 COVID-19 vaccine. V trimming: 6 bases; J trimming: 2 bases; junction bases outside the gene matches: 7. The CDR3 contains 15 residues. From germline, CDR1 is LNHDA and CDR2 SQIVND (reference sequence). Measured with immunoSEQ multiplex PCR; TCRdb has only the in-frame clones, and not every one. The table includes 100,000 to 150,000 clones, 75% to 95% detected once. The source was peripheral blood, collected on day 0 of AZD1222 vaccination. The chain uses TRBV19 and TRBJ1-5; TRBD1 matches at 7 bases. The TCR comes from an adult in good health. The CDR3 sequence is CASSTGTARNQPQHF. The CDR3, as DNA: TGTGCCAGTAGCACCGGGACAGCTCGCAATCAGCCCCAGCATTTT.